The clone carrying this T cell receptor beta chain came up a few times. This entry is derived from a study of sequential checkpoint blockade in melanoma. Background on the study: Arm A got nivolumab then ipilimumab; arm B the reverse, 1:1. Maintenance nivolumab came after either treatment sequence.

The CDR3 is 10 residues long. Trimming stripped 11 bases from V and 4 bases from J, with 9 bases between. Germline V gene sequence: CDR1 SNHLY, CDR2 FYNNEI. Described treatment: randomized to nivolumab then ipilimumab (arm A) or the reverse (arm B). None of the patients previously received DNA-damaging chemotherapy. Sorted cells were live CD3+CD8+, lacking CD19 and CD56, from PBMCs. Assay used: immunoSEQ multiplex PCR; TCRdb lists only in-frame clones, some missing. The sample has tens of thousands of clones; around 70% are singletons. The clonotype was recovered from a human donor with melanoma. The chain couples TRBV2 to TRBJ2-7; no clear D gene. Here the sequenced sample was CD8+ T cells sorted from blood (inferred from file names), taken from a patient given nivolumab and ipilimumab in sequence. The CDR3 is CAAETYEQYV. In DNA form, the CDR3 reads TGTGCCGCGGAGACTTACGAGCAGTACGTC.